The clone carrying this T cell receptor (beta chain) appeared many times. CDR1 SGHTA and CDR2 FQGNSA come from the germline V gene. Losses at the gene ends were 4 bases for V and 1 base for J; bases not matched to a gene: 4. This CDR3 contains 15 residues. Healthy individuals of Caucasian origin from Russia, aged 6 to 90, served as donors. Through a sample-barcoded 5' primer and a J-beta primer mix, a second PCR was run for roughly 6 to 12 cycles. Each CDR3 protein is one row after TCRdb ran MiXCR on the 5' RACE reads. The table records roughly 900,000 distinct CDR3 sequences, under 35% of them present only once. The sample belongs to a study of blood T cells in healthy people across ages. On the study more broadly: In model experiments, template switching was able to capture about one barcoded beta molecule for every two T cells that were present.

Specimen: blood. The gene calls are TRBV7-2 and TRBJ2-7; 10 bases agree with TRBD1. This clonotype was obtained from a woman of 80 years or more in good health. CDR3 sequence (DNA): TGTGCCAGCAGCTCCGACAGGGGGCGTTCCTACGAGCAGTACTTC. Its translation is CASSSDRGRSYEQYF.